A selection of T cell receptor beta chains follows, all from one sample in a study of OX40 agonist ivuxolimab in advanced cancers. Clones were sequenced by immunoSEQ multiplex PCR, and TCRdb holds only the in-frame ones, with some missing. The sample holds 60,000 to 85,000 clones, around 82% seen once. The sequencing used CD4+ or CD8+ T cells sorted from blood, collected in a trial of the OX40 agonist ivuxolimab. The receptor set was obtained from an adult with an advanced solid tumor such as melanoma, head and neck, liver or kidney cancer. The CDR3 runs from the conserved cysteine through the conserved F or W. A D gene is named only where the DNA matches it firmly. Clone size is shown for a subset of rows, as once, few, many or a class of expanded clone.

clone_size j_call v_call d_call cdr3_aa cdr3_nt
once TRBJ1-5 TRBV10-1 . CASSRSGTTPFLDHQPQHF TGCGCCAGCAGTAGATCCGGGACGACCCCCTTCCTCGACCATCAGCCCCAGCATTTT
. TRBJ2-7 TRBV18 TRBD1 CASSPTGQGFSYEQYF TGTGCCAGCTCACCCACGGGACAGGGATTCTCCTACGAGCAGTACTTC
many TRBJ1-2 TRBV30 . CAWSVRPEAVYGYTF TGTGCCTGGAGTGTACGCCCTGAAGCGGTCTATGGCTACACCTTC
. TRBJ2-5 TRBV6-5 TRBD2 CASRLAGDRETQYF TGTGCCAGCAGGTTGGCGGGAGATCGAGAGACCCAGTACTTC
. TRBJ2-5 TRBV6-5 . CASSSLETQYF TGTGCCAGCAGCTCTCTGGAGACCCAGTACTTC
. TRBJ1-1 TRBV6-9 . CATWRDIITEAFF TGTGCCACATGGAGGGACATAATAACTGAAGCTTTCTTT
. TRBJ2-7 TRBV4-1 TRBD1 CASSQGTGLTYEQYF TGCGCCAGCAGCCAAGGGACAGGGTTAACCTACGAGCAGTACTTC
. TRBJ2-7 TRBV9 . CASSVTVGSYEQYF TGTGCCAGCAGCGTAACGGTGGGGTCCTACGAGCAGTACTTC
. TRBJ1-1 TRBV29-1 . CSVEDPPLDTEAFF TGCAGCGTTGAAGATCCCCCCCTCGACACTGAAGCTTTCTTT
. TRBJ2-7 TRBV11-3 TRBD1 CASSLGGQGLEQYF TGTGCCAGCAGCTTAGGGGGACAGGGTCTCGAGCAGTACTTC
. TRBJ1-2 TRBV7-2 . CASSLANRVDYGYTF TGTGCCAGCAGCTTAGCTAACAGGGTAGACTATGGCTACACCTTC
. TRBJ1-2 TRBV6-5 . CASSLDSSDGYTF TGTGCCAGCAGTTTAGACAGTTCCGATGGCTACACCTTC
. TRBJ2-6 TRBV18 . CASSPGSGANVLTF TGTGCCAGCTCACCAGGCTCTGGGGCCAACGTCCTGACTTTC
once TRBJ2-7 TRBV5-1 . CASSLPSSSYEQYF TGCGCCAGCAGCTTACCGAGCAGCTCCTACGAGCAGTACTTC
. TRBJ1-1 TRBV5-1 . CASSNRGVTEAFF TGCGCCAGCAGCAACCGAGGTGTAACTGAAGCTTTCTTT
. TRBJ2-5 TRBV7-9 TRBD1 CASSSGQGAQETQYF TGTGCCAGCAGCTCGGGACAGGGGGCCCAAGAGACCCAGTACTTC
. TRBJ1-2 TRBV2 TRBD1 CASKSNRGDYGYTF TGTGCCAGCAAGTCTAACAGGGGAGACTATGGCTACACCTTC
. TRBJ2-2 TRBV11-3 . CASSLGLGPGKSGELFF TGTGCCAGCAGCTTAGGCCTCGGGCCCGGGAAGTCCGGGGAGCTGTTTTTT
. TRBJ2-3 TRBV4-3 TRBD1 CASSQAAGTVDTQYF TGCGCCAGCAGCCAAGCCGCTGGGACAGTTGATACGCAGTATTTT
. TRBJ2-7 TRBV23-1 . CASPHLTRSKDWPYEQYF TGCGCCAGTCCTCACCTAACACGGAGTAAGGACTGGCCCTACGAGCAGTACTTC
. TRBJ2-7 TRBV27 TRBD1 CASSLVAGGSYEQYF TGTGCCAGCAGTTTAGTGGCAGGGGGCTCCTACGAGCAGTACTTC
. TRBJ1-1 TRBV7-9 . CASSRRQLNTEAFF TGTGCCAGCAGCCGAAGACAGCTGAACACTGAAGCTTTCTTT
few TRBJ1-3 TRBV10-3 TRBD1 CAISGTGTTGNTIYF TGTGCCATCAGTGGGACAGGGACTACTGGAAACACCATATATTTT
. TRBJ1-1 TRBV10-3 TRBD1 CAILDRGHTEAFF TGTGCCATCCTCGACAGGGGGCACACTGAAGCTTTCTTT
once TRBJ2-3 TRBV5-1 TRBD2 CASTSTSSTDTQYF TGCGCCAGCACCTCGACTAGCAGCACAGATACGCAGTATTTT
. TRBJ2-2 TRBV18 . CASSPRNTGELFF TGTGCCAGCTCACCACGAAACACCGGGGAGCTGTTTTTT
. TRBJ1-1 TRBV2 TRBD1 CASSYTGVEAFF TGTGCCAGCAGCTATACAGGGGTTGAAGCTTTCTTT
once TRBJ2-5 TRBV30 TRBD1 CAWSGTGAFQNQYF TGTGCCTGGAGTGGGACAGGGGCCTTTCAGAACCAGTACTTC